This T cell receptor beta chain was found in a study of beta chain features in type 1 diabetes. The study, taken as a whole, reports: Moderate but significant shortening of TCRB CDR3s was recorded in all four CD4+ subsets from Type 1 diabetes patients. Naive, central memory and Treg TCRB repertoires appeared more alike in patients than in healthy donors.

A remark on this clone: Its antigen is unknown.

Each donor gave one heparinised blood draw averaging roughly 100 mL. CD4+ naive, central memory, regulatory and stem cell-like memory cells were sorted via CD45RO/CCR7/CD25/CD127/CD95/CD27. The sequenced template was cDNA made from the entire isolated RNA. Assay used: immunoSEQ multiplex PCR; TCRdb lists only in-frame clones, some missing. The top ten hold 0.02% to 0.03% of the sample, which has 900,000 or so clones, 17% seen once. Germline assignment: CDR1 SGHTA and CDR2 FQGNSA. V lost 3 bases and J lost 0, with 8 bases in between. This CDR3 spans 14 amino acids. The origin of this receptor is a woman between 18 and 29 years old in good health. This chain uses TRBV7-2 with TRBJ2-5; D tentatively fits TRBD1 or TRBD2 (5 bases each). The sample taken for sequencing was naive CD4+ T cells from blood. CDR3 sequence: CASSFMGDQETQYF. CDR3 nucleotides: TGTGCCAGCAGCTTTATGGGGGACCAAGAGACCCAGTACTTC.